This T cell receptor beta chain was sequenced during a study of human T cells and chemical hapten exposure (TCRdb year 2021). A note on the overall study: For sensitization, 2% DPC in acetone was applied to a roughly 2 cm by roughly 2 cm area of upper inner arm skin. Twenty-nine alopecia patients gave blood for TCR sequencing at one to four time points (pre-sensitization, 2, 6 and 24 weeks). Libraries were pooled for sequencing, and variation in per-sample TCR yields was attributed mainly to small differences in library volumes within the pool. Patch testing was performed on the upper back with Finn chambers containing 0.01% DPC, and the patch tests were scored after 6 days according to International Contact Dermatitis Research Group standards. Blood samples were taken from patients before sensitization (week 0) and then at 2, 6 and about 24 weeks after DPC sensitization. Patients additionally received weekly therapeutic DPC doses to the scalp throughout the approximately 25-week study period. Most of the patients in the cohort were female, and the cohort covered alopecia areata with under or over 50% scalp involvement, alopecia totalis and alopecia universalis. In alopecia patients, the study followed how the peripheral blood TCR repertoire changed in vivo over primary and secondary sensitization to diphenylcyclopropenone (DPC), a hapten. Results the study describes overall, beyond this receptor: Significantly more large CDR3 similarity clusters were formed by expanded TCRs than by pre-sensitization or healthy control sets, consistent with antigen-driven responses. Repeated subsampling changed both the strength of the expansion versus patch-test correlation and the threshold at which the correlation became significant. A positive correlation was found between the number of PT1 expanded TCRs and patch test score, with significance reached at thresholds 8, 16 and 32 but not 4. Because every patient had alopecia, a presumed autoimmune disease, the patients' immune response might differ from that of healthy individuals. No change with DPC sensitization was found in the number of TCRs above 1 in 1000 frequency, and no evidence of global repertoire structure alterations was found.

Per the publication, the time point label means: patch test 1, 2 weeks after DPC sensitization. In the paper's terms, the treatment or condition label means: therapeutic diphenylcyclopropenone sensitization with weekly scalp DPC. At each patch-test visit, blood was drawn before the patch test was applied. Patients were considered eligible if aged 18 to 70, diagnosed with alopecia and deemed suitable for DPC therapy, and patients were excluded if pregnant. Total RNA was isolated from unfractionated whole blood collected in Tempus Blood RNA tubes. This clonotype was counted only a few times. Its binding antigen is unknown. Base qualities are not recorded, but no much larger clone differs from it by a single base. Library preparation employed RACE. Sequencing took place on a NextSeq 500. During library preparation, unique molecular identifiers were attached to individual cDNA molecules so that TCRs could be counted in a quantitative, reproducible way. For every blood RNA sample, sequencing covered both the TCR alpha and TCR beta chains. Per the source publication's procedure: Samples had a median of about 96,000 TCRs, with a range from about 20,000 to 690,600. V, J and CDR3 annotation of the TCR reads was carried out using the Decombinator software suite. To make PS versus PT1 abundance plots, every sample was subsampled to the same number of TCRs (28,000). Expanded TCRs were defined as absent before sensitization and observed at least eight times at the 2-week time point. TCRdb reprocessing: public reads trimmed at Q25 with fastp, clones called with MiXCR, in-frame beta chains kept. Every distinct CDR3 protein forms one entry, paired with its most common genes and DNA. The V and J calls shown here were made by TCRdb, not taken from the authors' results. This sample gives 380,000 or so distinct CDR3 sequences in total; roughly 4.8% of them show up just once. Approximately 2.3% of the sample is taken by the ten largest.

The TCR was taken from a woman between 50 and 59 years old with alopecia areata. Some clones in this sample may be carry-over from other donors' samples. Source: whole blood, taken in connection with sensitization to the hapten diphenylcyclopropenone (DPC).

This receptor carries the CDR3 CASSLGGEYTGELFF. The DNA reads as follows: TGTGCCAGCAGCTTAGGAGGGGAATACACCGGGGAGCTGTTTTTT. Recombination linked TRBV7-9 to TRBJ2-2; the D gene is possibly TRBD1 or TRBD2, with 5 bases matching each. The V end loses 1 base and the J end loses 3 bases, and a stretch of 9 bases separates them. Measured from the cysteine to the phenylalanine, the CDR3 is 15 residues long. The read is trimmed to its CDR3 DNA, 45 bases read in frame from base 1. Sequences SEHNR (CDR1) and FQNEAQ (CDR2) are obtained from the germline V gene (reference sequence).